Below, 5 T cell receptor beta chains from the same sample are listed, as sequenced in a study of blood T cell repertoires in COVID-19. Clones were read by immunoSEQ multiplex PCR, and TCRdb kept only the in-frame ones, dropping some. The table has 110,000 to 150,000 clones, about 80% seen once; the top ten hold 35% to 55%. Sequencing was carried out using peripheral blood. The receptors shown here come from a human donor in a cohort sampled during active COVID-19.

This clone showed up just once. The DNA for the CDR3 is TGTGCCAGCAGCCGCCGGGCGGGGGGACAAGAGACCCAGTACTTC. It encodes CASSRRAGGQETQYF. This sequence joins TRBV11-3 and TRBJ2-5, with 8 positions matching TRBD2. V was pared by 5 bases and J by 2 bases, with 7 bases of the junction left unmatched. CDR1 is SGHNT, CDR2 YENEEA, per germline. This CDR3 spans 15 amino acids.

This CDR3 reads CASSLGGGGRSGNTIYF. In DNA form, the CDR3 reads TGTGCCAGCAGCTTAGGAGGGGGGGGCCGCTCTGGAAACACCATATATTTT. This chain uses TRBV13 with TRBJ1-3; possibly TRBD1 for D (6 bases). The CDR3 length is 17 residues. V was trimmed by 0 bases and J by 0 bases, leaving 12 bases between them. The V gene's germline CDR1 is PRHDT and CDR2 FYEKMQ (reference sequence).

The chain uses TRBV6-5 and TRBJ2-2, with 8 bases lining up with TRBD1. This CDR3 is 14 amino acids long. Germline CDR1 reads MNHEY; CDR2 reads SVGAGI. Unmatched junction bases numbered 6, after V lost 6 bases and J lost 6 bases. The CDR3 region is CASSQTRGPGELFF. The CDR3 DNA sequence: TGTGCCAGCAGCCAGACCAGGGGGCCCGGGGAGCTGTTTTTT.

The genes are TRBV10-3 and TRBJ1-2, with D possibly being TRBD1 (5 bases). The germline gives CDR1 ENHRY, CDR2 SYGVKD. There are 13 residues in the CDR3. V gave up 5 bases and J gave up 8 bases, with 15 bases separating them. The CDR3 nucleotides are TGTGCCATCAGTCCCGGACAAACGCAGGGCTACACCTTC. It translates to CAISPGQTQGYTF.

The chain couples TRBV7-3 to TRBJ1-3, with D possibly TRBD1 on 6 matching bases. The CDR3 runs to 17 residues. Germline assignment: CDR1 SGHTA and CDR2 FQGTGA. Trimming left V 3 bases short and J 0 bases short, with 15 bases between. The CDR3 DNA sequence: TGTGCCAGCAGCTTGCTTGGGGGCCGGGACTCTGGAAACACCATATATTTT. Translation: CASSLLGGRDSGNTIYF.